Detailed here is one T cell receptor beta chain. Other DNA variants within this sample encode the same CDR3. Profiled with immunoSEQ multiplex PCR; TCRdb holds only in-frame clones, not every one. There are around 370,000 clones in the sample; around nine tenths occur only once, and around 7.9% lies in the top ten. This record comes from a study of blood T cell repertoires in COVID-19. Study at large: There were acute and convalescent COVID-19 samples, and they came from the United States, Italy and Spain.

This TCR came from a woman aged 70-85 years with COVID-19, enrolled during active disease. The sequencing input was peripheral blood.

The CDR3 DNA reads TGTGCCAGTAGTATACGGAATTCACCCCTCCACTTT. Its translation: CASSIRNSPLHF. The chain combines TRBV19 with TRBJ1-6; D uncertain. V was clipped by 2 bases and J by 7 bases, with 3 bases between them. The CDR3 contains 12 residues. Per the germline V gene, CDR1 is LNHDA and CDR2 is SQIVND (reference sequence).